This T cell receptor beta chain was found in a study of blood T cells in healthy people across ages. Germline lookup yields CDR1 DFQATT and CDR2 SNEGSKA (reference sequence). V was pared by 1 base and J by 2 bases, with 4 bases of the junction left unmatched. The CDR3 runs 15 residues. Donors were systemically healthy Caucasian individuals from Russia aged about 6 to 95 years. Per sample, no less than 5 micrograms of total RNA were extracted. Next came a second PCR, run for 7 to 11 cycles, which used a sample-barcoded 5' primer along with a J-beta primer mix. MiXCR, applied by TCRdb to the 5' RACE reads, yields one record per CDR3 protein. The repertoire has around 1.5 million distinct CDR3 sequences, about 31% of them found once; the top ten carry about 10%.

The sequenced material came from blood. The source is a woman in her 30s in good health. The chain carries TRBV20-1 and TRBJ2-3, with 9 bases matching TRBD2. The CDR3 nucleotides read TGCAGTGCTAGAGTAGCGGGAGCCGACACAGATACGCAGTATTTT. As protein: CSARVAGADTDTQYF.